This TCR beta chain was identified in a study of PD-L1 blockade in urothelial cancer. In its sample, this clone was seen a few times. Its antigen is unidentified. Sequencing was performed with immunoSEQ multiplex PCR; in TCRdb, only in-frame clones are kept and a portion is missing. In the table there are approximately 32,000 clones, roughly 82% of which are singletons. Broader study findings: Tumor-associated TCR clones expanded more in blood at 3 weeks in patients with durable benefit.

Germline CDR1 and CDR2: LGHNA and YSLEER. The CDR3 consists of 14 residues. V shed 3 bases and J shed 6 bases, with 14 bases lying between them. The source of this sequence is a man in his 70s with urothelial cancer. The chain employs TRBV4-3 and TRBJ1-2; maybe TRBD1 (6 bases). The sample here was PBMCs, taken around atezolizumab (anti-PD-L1) treatment. CDR3 in amino acids: CASSHDAGANGYTF. The CDR3, as DNA: TGCGCCAGCAGCCATGATGCGGGGGCGAATGGCTACACCTTC.